Each of the 30 T cell receptor beta chains below was sequenced from the same sample in a study of CD8+ T cells in alopecia areata. The treatment: oral pan-JAK inhibitor, 5-10 mg twice daily. Sequencing templates came from extracted RNA that was reverse transcribed into cDNA. Using immunoSEQ multiplex PCR, the repertoire was profiled, and TCRdb retains in-frame clones only, with some absent. The sample carries tens of thousands of clones, about two thirds recorded once. Sequenced here: CD8+ T cells sorted from blood, sampled between weeks 43 and 45, from a patient treated with tofacitinib. Source of these receptors: a human donor with alopecia areata.

The chain has TRBV4-3 and TRBJ2-1; D remains ambiguous. This CDR3 contains 15 residues. The germline V and J ends were trimmed by 1 base and 4 bases, with 11 bases remaining between them. Germline-derived CDR1 and CDR2 are LGHNA and YSLEER. The chain's CDR3 is CASSQVMAEYNEQFF. CDR3 DNA: TGCGCCAGCAGCCAAGTCATGGCAGAGTACAATGAGCAGTTCTTC.

This sequence joins TRBV27 and TRBJ2-3, with TRBD1 as a possible D gene (5 bases). V was pared by 5 bases and J by 2 bases, with 14 bases between. The CDR3 is made up of 15 amino acids. The germline gives CDR1 MNHEY, CDR2 SMNVEV (reference sequence). CDR3 bases: TGTGCCAGCAGTCCTATTAGGGGCACCACAGATACGCAGTATTTT. Amino acid sequence: CASSPIRGTTDTQYF.

This clone is judged large. The chain uses TRBV9 and TRBJ2-7, with 8 nucleotides matching TRBD1. The V and J ends lost 4 bases and 3 bases, in that order; junction bases with no gene match: 9. The CDR3 runs to 15 residues. Germline V lookup: CDR1 SGDLS, CDR2 YYNGEE. CDR3 coding DNA: TGTGCCAGCAGCCCGAGGACAGGGACAGACTACGAGCAGTACTTC. Amino acids: CASSPRTGTDYEQYF.

This clone was found a few times. The V gene is TRBV7-9, the J gene TRBJ2-5; 11 bases fit TRBD1. Germline V gives CDR1 SEHNR, CDR2 FQNEAQ (reference sequence). V gave up 5 bases and J gave up 3 bases; unmatched junction bases: 5. The CDR3 contains 15 residues. CDR3 amino acids: CASSHPGQGEETQYF. The CDR3 region has the DNA TGTGCCAGCAGCCATCCGGGACAGGGGGAAGAGACCCAGTACTTC.

CDR3 nucleotides: TGTGCCAGCAGCTTAGGAGAAGGGACCACCTCGGGCAATGAGCAGTTCTTC. Protein sequence: CASSLGEGTTSGNEQFF. The V gene is TRBV13, the J gene TRBJ2-1, with D perhaps matching TRBD1 or TRBD2 (5 bases each). Germline V lookup: CDR1 PRHDT, CDR2 FYEKMQ (reference sequence). The ends were cut back, 0 bases at V and 6 bases at J, with 18 bases in the middle. The CDR3 consists of 17 residues.

The gene calls are TRBV27 and TRBJ1-6; TRBD1 is a possible D gene (6 bases). Germline V gives CDR1 MNHEY, CDR2 SMNVEV (reference sequence). The CDR3 has 15 residues. Trimming pared 5 bases from V and 4 bases from J, leaving 12 bases between. The CDR3 reads CASSDPGQYNSPLHF. The CDR3 DNA sequence: TGTGCCAGCAGTGACCCCGGACAGTATAATTCACCCCTCCACTTT.

This clone is a singleton in its sample. This sequence joins TRBV4-3 and TRBJ2-7; D not resolved. CDR3 length: 16 residues. Trimming shortened V by 0 bases and J by 1 base, and 13 bases separated the two germline ends. In germline, CDR1 is LGHNA, CDR2 YSLEER. CDR3: CASSQDPGRASYEQYF. The CDR3, as DNA: TGCGCCAGCAGCCAAGATCCGGGTAGGGCTTCCTACGAGCAGTACTTC.

The CDR3 spells CASEGVGYTF. Written as DNA, the CDR3 is TGTGCCAGTGAGGGAGTCGGCTACACCTTC. The gene calls are TRBV19 and TRBJ1-2; no clear D. The length of the CDR3 is 10 residues. V was shortened by 8 bases and J by 8 bases, with 9 bases between the two germline ends. CDR1 is LNHDA and CDR2 is SQIVND in the germline V gene (reference sequence). Combining the CDR3 with reference TRBV19 and TRBJ1-2 gives the whole variable domain DGGITQSPKYLFRKEGQNVTLSCEQNLNHDAMYWYRQDPGQGLRLIYYSQIVNDFQKGDIAEGYSVSREKKESFPLTVTSAQKNPTAFYLCASEGVGYTFGSGTRLTVV.

The J gene is TRBJ2-1, the V gene TRBV12-5; a possible D gene is TRBD2 (5 bases). Germline CDR1 and CDR2: LGHNT and FRNRAP. Trimming removed 5 bases at V and 6 bases at J, with 8 bases between. The CDR3 covers 12 residues. DNA of the CDR3: TGTGCTAGTGGTGGGAGACGCAATGAGCAGTTCTTC. It is translated as CASGGRRNEQFF.

This sequence joins TRBV30 and TRBJ1-5, with D unresolved. The CDR3 loop spans 13 amino acids. CDR1 is GTSNPN, CDR2 SVGIG, per germline (reference sequence). V was cut by 1 base and J by 7 bases, with 11 bases left in between. CDR3 DNA: TGTGCCTGGAGTGAAGGGCTGCGGCAGCCCCAGCATTTT. Its protein is CAWSEGLRQPQHF.

The chain couples TRBV29-1 to TRBJ2-7, with 9 bases identical to TRBD1. The CDR3 contains 12 residues. After removal of 4 bases from V and 8 bases from J, the junction contained 6 bases not matched to a gene. In germline, CDR1 is SQVTM, CDR2 ANQGSEA. CDR3 DNA sequence: TGCAGCGTTGTGGGGGGGACAGGGAAGCAGTACTTC. This encodes CSVVGGTGKQYF.

This clone turned up a few times. This chain links TRBV10-2 with TRBJ2-6, with 11 bases fitting TRBD2. The germline CDR1 and CDR2 sequences are WSHSY and SAAADI. This CDR3 is built from 17 residues. Losses at the gene ends were 7 bases for V and 6 bases for J; bases not matched to a gene: 11. As DNA, the CDR3 is TGCGCCAGCATTGGGCTAGCGGGGGGTGAGCAGGCCAACGTCCTGACTTTC. Its translation: CASIGLAGGEQANVLTF.

This clone was seen once. The rearrangement uses TRBV6-5 and TRBJ2-7; D is uncertain. Between the trimmed V and J ends, which lost 0 bases and 3 bases, there was a span of 6 bases. Germline CDR1 is MNHEY and CDR2 is SVGAGI. The CDR3 runs to 13 residues. This chain's CDR3 is CASSYSEHYEQYF. DNA for the CDR3: TGTGCCAGCAGTTACTCGGAGCACTACGAGCAGTACTTC.

This clone was found a few times. The V call is TRBV7-9, the J call TRBJ2-2; D is unclear. There are 15 residues in the CDR3. V was clipped by 3 bases and J by 4 bases, with 12 bases between them. CDR1 SEHNR and CDR2 FQNEAQ come from the germline V gene (reference sequence). CDR3 residues: CASSFRQTSTGELFF. CDR3 DNA sequence: TGTGCCAGCAGCTTTAGACAAACTTCCACCGGGGAGCTGTTTTTT.

The chain recombines TRBV7-9 with TRBJ2-6; TRBD1 agrees at 8 bases. CDR1 SEHNR and CDR2 FQNEAQ come from the germline V gene (reference sequence). The ends lost 1 base at V and 0 bases at J; junction bases unmatched: 5. This CDR3 spans 18 amino acids. The DNA of the CDR3 is TGTGCCAGCAGCTTAGGAGGGACAGGTTTCTCTGGGGCCAACGTCCTGACTTTC. It translates to CASSLGGTGFSGANVLTF. The variable domain in full, with the rest retrieved from reference TRBV7-9 and TRBJ2-6, is DTGVSQNPRHKITKRGQNVTFRCDPISEHNRLYWYRQTLGQGPEFLTYFQNEAQLEKSRLLSDRFSAERPKGSFSTLEIQRTEQGDSAMYLCASSLGGTGFSGANVLTFGAGSRLTVL.

The sample holds a few counts of this clone. The J gene is TRBJ2-4, the V gene TRBV13, with 7 nucleotides matching TRBD1. This CDR3 contains 13 residues. Germline V gene sequence: CDR1 PRHDT, CDR2 FYEKMQ (reference sequence). Germline trimming cut 8 bases from V and 4 bases from J; bases unmatched to any gene: 5. The CDR3 loop is CASSSRGKNIQYF. Written as DNA, the CDR3 is TGTGCCAGCTCCAGCAGGGGGAAAAACATTCAGTACTTC.

The V call is TRBV27, the J call TRBJ1-5; D is undetermined. V was clipped by 6 bases and J by 5 bases, with 11 bases between them. The CDR3 is 13 residues long. Germline lookup yields CDR1 MNHEY and CDR2 SMNVEV (reference sequence). The CDR3: CASSSAGHQPQHF. In nucleotides, the CDR3 is TGTGCCAGCAGCTCGGCGGGCCATCAGCCCCAGCATTTT.

This chain joins TRBV30 and TRBJ1-1, with D unresolved. This CDR3 has 12 residues. V was pared by 1 base and J by 10 bases, with 13 bases between. CDR1 is GTSNPN, CDR2 SVGIG, per germline (reference sequence). CDR3 nucleotides: TGTGCCTGGAGTGAATCAAGACAAGGAGCTTTCTTT. Protein sequence: CAWSESRQGAFF.

V and J are TRBV30 and TRBJ2-2; a possible D gene is TRBD1 (6 bases). V was trimmed by 0 bases and J by 5 bases, leaving 7 bases between them. CDR1 and CDR2 (germline): GTSNPN, SVGIG (reference sequence). The CDR3 runs 13 residues. DNA for the CDR3: TGTGCCTGGAGTGTACAGGGAACCGGGGAGCTGTTTTTT. Its protein product is CAWSVQGTGELFF.

This clone was seen a few times. This chain connects TRBV29-1 to TRBJ2-1; D uncertain. CDR1 and CDR2 (germline): SQVTM, ANQGSEA. This CDR3 has 11 residues. V was clipped by 3 bases and J by 4 bases, with 4 bases between them. CDR3 residues: CSVESYNEQFF. CDR3 sequence (DNA): TGCAGCGTTGAGAGTTACAATGAGCAGTTCTTC.

The V and J genes are TRBV6-1 and TRBJ2-2, with TRBD1 identical over 10 bases. The CDR3 has 16 residues. With 4 bases clipped from V and 6 bases from J, the junction kept 8 bases outside the gene matches. The germline V gene encodes CDR1 MNHNS and CDR2 SASEGT. The chain's CDR3 is CASSVSGQGGPGELFF. CDR3 bases: TGTGCCAGCAGTGTCTCAGGACAGGGGGGTCCCGGGGAGCTGTTTTTT.

Concerning this clone itself: The identical CDR3 is also encoded by other nucleotide sequences in the sample. The chain couples TRBV4-3 to TRBJ2-1, with no clear D. Trimming removed 0 bases from V and 7 bases from J, with 7 bases in between. Germline assignment: CDR1 LGHNA and CDR2 YSLEER. The CDR3 runs 13 residues. The CDR3 region is CASSQDKGNEQFF. As DNA, the CDR3 is TGCGCCAGCAGCCAAGATAAGGGTAATGAGCAGTTCTTC.

The table lists this clone with a few counts. This chain uses TRBV7-9 with TRBJ1-4, with no clear D. V was trimmed by 4 bases and J by 0 bases, leaving 12 bases between them. This CDR3 is 16 amino acids long. Germline CDR1 is SEHNR and CDR2 is FQNEAQ (reference sequence). The CDR3 region is CASSSGKGATNEKLFF. The CDR3 coding sequence is TGTGCCAGCAGCTCGGGGAAGGGTGCAACTAATGAAAAACTGTTTTTT.

A few counts support this clone. V and J are TRBV5-1 and TRBJ2-1; unclear D gene. The V end lost 1 base, the J end lost 0 bases, and 8 bases lay between the germline ends. CDR1 is SGHRS and CDR2 is YFSETQ in the germline V gene. The CDR3 has 15 amino acids. The CDR3, as DNA: TGCGCCAGCAGCTTGTTTGAAGACTCCTACAATGAGCAGTTCTTC. Translating it yields CASSLFEDSYNEQFF.

This chain connects TRBV4-3 to TRBJ2-1; TRBD1 might be the D (7 bases). Trimming removed 0 bases from V and 12 bases from J, with 21 bases in between. Germline V gene lookup returns CDR1 LGHNA and CDR2 YSLEER. This CDR3 has 16 residues. The CDR3 region is CASSQDRGGTDGVQFF. CDR3 nucleotides: TGCGCCAGCAGCCAAGATCGGGGCGGGACAGACGGTGTGCAGTTCTTC.

The chain carries TRBV4-1 and TRBJ1-1; D is possibly TRBD1 (6 bases). The CDR3 length is 16 residues. CDR1 and CDR2 (germline): MGHRA, YSYEKL. V was clipped by 0 bases and J by 4 bases, with 15 bases between them. The DNA of the CDR3 is TGCGCCAGCAGCCAAGAAAGGGGGGGTTGGGGCACTGAAGCTTTCTTT. This translates into CASSQERGGWGTEAFF.

This clone turned up a few times. The chain combines TRBV13 with TRBJ2-1; a weak D match, TRBD1 (6 bases). Germline-derived CDR1 and CDR2 are PRHDT and FYEKMQ (reference sequence). The V end lost 5 bases, the J end lost 4 bases, and 12 bases lay between the germline ends. This CDR3 spans 14 amino acids. CDR3 sequence: CASSVRGRYNEQFF. In DNA form, the CDR3 reads TGTGCCAGCAGCGTCAGGGGCCGATACAATGAGCAGTTCTTC.

The V gene is TRBV14, the J gene TRBJ2-3; maybe TRBD2 (6 bases). CDR3 length: 17 residues. Trimming took 0 bases from V and 2 from J, leaving 15 bases between them. Per germline, CDR1 SGHDN and CDR2 FVKESK. CDR3 in DNA: TGTGCCAGCAGCCAAGATAGTGGCGGGGAATTCACAGATACGCAGTATTTT. It yields the protein CASSQDSGGEFTDTQYF.

CDR3 nucleotides: TGTGCCAGCAGTTCGGGCCTCAGCGGTACCTACGAGCAGTACTTC. Encoded protein: CASSSGLSGTYEQYF. The chain carries TRBV7-9 and TRBJ2-7; D perhaps matches TRBD2 (5 bases). CDR1 is SEHNR, CDR2 FQNEAQ, per germline (reference sequence). The CDR3 spans 15 residues. The V end was cut by 6 bases, the J end by 2 bases, with 17 bases between.

The genes are TRBV7-8 and TRBJ1-4, with D unresolved. Germline V gene sequence: CDR1 SGHVS, CDR2 FQNEAQ. This CDR3 comprises 14 residues. V dropped 5 bases and J dropped 8 bases, with 15 bases sitting between them. In nucleotides, the CDR3 is TGTGCCAGCAGCCAAGGACGAAACCGAGAAAAACTGTTTTTT. Amino acids: CASSQGRNREKLFF.